This T cell receptor (beta chain) was recorded in a study of blood T cell repertoires in COVID-19. Authors' analysis steps: Amplification from reference gene primers served as the basis for estimated nucleated cell counts. The assay was immunoSEQ multiplex PCR, and TCRdb's table has in-frame clones only and misses some. V and J calls and clone size are as listed in that table; D and trimming were resolved from the DNA. The table includes around 200,000 clones, 85% detected once. Cohort 3 donors were reported recovered after two negative PCRs, clearance, or symptom resolution. Trimming removed 7 bases from V and 2 bases from J; junction bases left unmatched: 5. Germline assignment: CDR1 SEHNR and CDR2 FQNEAQ (reference sequence). CDR3 length: 13 amino acids.

Sequencing was done on a sample of PBMCs or T cells enriched from blood (not recorded which). This sequence was found in a man aged 40-55 years who had recovered from COVID-19. The J gene is TRBJ2-7, the V gene TRBV7-9, with 7 bases lining up with TRBD1. The CDR3 loop reads CASTTGVAYEQYF. The CDR3 nucleotides are TGTGCCAGCACCACAGGGGTGGCCTACGAGCAGTACTTC. Filled out from reference TRBV7-9 and TRBJ2-7, the complete variable domain reads DTGVSQNPRHKITKRGQNVTFRCDPISEHNRLYWYRQTLGQGPEFLTYFQNEAQLEKSRLLSDRFSAERPKGSFSTLEIQRTEQGDSAMYLCASTTGVAYEQYFGPGTRLTVT.